This TCR beta chain was captured by sequencing in a study of blood T cell repertoires in COVID-19. Study background: Specimens from acute and convalescent COVID-19 originated in the United States, Italy and Spain.

In the authors' methods: From reference gene primer amplification, estimates of nucleated cell counts were derived. The protocol was immunoSEQ multiplex PCR, while the TCRdb copy is restricted to in-frame clones and leaves out a portion. V and J calls plus clone size are reproduced from that table; the DNA served to infer D and trimming. Here the sample spans about 220,000 clones, about 79% being singletons. There are 14 residues in the CDR3. Trimming removed 4 bases from V and 4 bases from J, with 13 bases in between. Germline values: CDR1 SGHTA, CDR2 FQGNSA. The TCR originated in a man aged 35 to 55 who had recovered from COVID-19. Sequencing was performed on peripheral blood. The V and J genes are TRBV7-2 and TRBJ1-2, with D tentatively TRBD1 (6 bases). In DNA, the CDR3 is TGTGCCAGCAGCTCGGGACACGGACCCTATGGCTACACCTTC. Translating gives CASSSGHGPYGYTF.